Presented here are 21 T cell receptor beta chains from one specimen sequenced in a study of T cell responses to AZD1222 COVID-19 vaccine. Repertoires were generated with immunoSEQ multiplex PCR, while TCRdb's copy carries only in-frame clones and drops some. The sample lists fewer than 120,000 clones; around 93% were seen once. The specimen was peripheral blood, collected on day 0 of AZD1222 vaccination. Receptors were obtained from an adult in good health.

To note about this clone: The junction shows a germline mismatch at one end, possibly a read error. The sample contains more than one DNA sequence encoding this CDR3. The rearrangement joins TRBV28 to TRBJ1-2, with D possibly being TRBD1 (6 bases). CDR1 is MDHEN and CDR2 is SYDVKM in the germline V gene. This CDR3 comprises 12 residues. The CDR3 nucleotides read TGTGCCAGCGCTACAGGGACTGATGGCTACACTTTC. This gives the protein CASATGTDGYTF.

The chain couples TRBV28 to TRBJ1-5; TRBD1 might be the D (6 bases). This CDR3 comprises 19 residues. CDR1 is MDHEN, CDR2 SYDVKM, per germline. V was trimmed by 5 bases and J by 4 bases, leaving 27 bases between them. This chain's CDR3 is CASSHSIADRKLGNQPQHF. CDR3 sequence (DNA): TGTGCCAGCAGTCATTCCATAGCGGACAGAAAGTTGGGAAATCAGCCCCAGCATTTT.

The rearrangement uses TRBV2 and TRBJ2-1; TRBD2 matches at 9 bases. This CDR3 is 16 amino acids long. Germline CDR1 and CDR2: SNHLY and FYNNEI. V shed 6 bases and J 7 bases; nucleotides not matched to a gene: 13. The CDR3 region is CASSPRLAVERNEQFF. CDR3 sequence (DNA): TGTGCCAGCAGCCCGAGACTAGCGGTAGAAAGGAATGAGCAGTTCTTC. The full variable domain, with the rest looked up from reference TRBV2 and TRBJ2-1, is EPEVTQTPSHQVTQMGQEVILRCVPISNHLYFYWYRQILGQKVEFLVSFYNNEISEKSEIFDDQFSVERPDGSNFTLKIRSTKLEDSAMYFCASSPRLAVERNEQFFGPGTRLTVL.

The chain carries TRBV19 and TRBJ1-2; possibly TRBD1 for D (6 bases). V was pared by 5 bases and J by 6 bases, with 13 bases between. CDR3 length: 13 residues. CDR1 and CDR2 (germline): LNHDA, SQIVND (reference sequence). This chain's CDR3 is CASSPGTSHGYTF. DNA of the CDR3: TGTGCCAGTAGTCCCGGGACATCCCATGGCTACACCTTC. Full variable domain (remainder filled in from reference TRBV19 and TRBJ1-2): DGGITQSPKYLFRKEGQNVTLSCEQNLNHDAMYWYRQDPGQGLRLIYYSQIVNDFQKGDIAEGYSVSREKKESFPLTVTSAQKNPTAFYLCASSPGTSHGYTFGSGTRLTVV.

The gene calls are TRBV3-1 (or the pseudogene TRBV3-2) and TRBJ1-2; D ambiguous. CDR1 is LGHDT and CDR2 is YNNKEL in the germline V gene (reference sequence). The length of the CDR3 is 12 residues. The V and J ends lost 1 base and 7 bases respectively, with 7 bases between them. CDR3 nucleotides: TGTGCCAGCAGCCAAGCCCCCGGTGGCTACACCTTC. Encoded protein: CASSQAPGGYTF.

The chain joins TRBV6-5 to TRBJ2-5, with TRBD1 matching over 8 bases. The J segment lost 5 bases and the V segment lost 6 bases, leaving 8 bases of the junction unmatched. The CDR3 loop spans 14 amino acids. Germline lookup yields CDR1 MNHEY and CDR2 SVGAGI. In DNA form, the CDR3 reads TGTGCCAGCAGCCCCACAGGGGGTGAGGAGACCCAGTACTTC. Encoded protein: CASSPTGGEETQYF.

This clone showed up just a few times. The rearrangement uses TRBV4-2 and TRBJ1-6, with a possible D match to TRBD1 (6 bases). The CDR3 length is 18 residues. V was clipped by 1 base and J by 9 bases, with 22 bases between them. The V gene's germline CDR1 is LGHNA and CDR2 YNFKEQ. The CDR3 sequence: CASSQVRSRGQGGSPLHF. The CDR3 DNA is TGTGCCAGCAGCCAAGTCCGATCCAGGGGCCAAGGAGGTTCACCCCTCCACTTT.

The CDR3 bases are TGTGCCAGCAGCGAACAGGGGGCGAGGGATCAGCCCCAGCATTTT. Amino acid sequence: CASSEQGARDQPQHF. The J gene is TRBJ1-5, the V gene TRBV4-2; TRBD1 aligns across 9 bases. This CDR3 region has 15 residues. V was clipped by 5 bases and J by 5 bases; unmatched bases: 7. Germline CDR1 is LGHNA and CDR2 is YNFKEQ.

This clone was detected only once. The V call is TRBV6-9, the J call TRBJ2-7; 9 bases agree with TRBD2. Germline V gene sequence: CDR1 MNHGY, CDR2 SVAAGI. The junction had 6 bases not matched to a gene; V was cut back by 3 bases and J by 6 bases. The CDR3 runs 14 residues. The CDR3 DNA reads as TGTGCCAGCAGTTACGGCGGGGGGGCCCTCGAGCAGTACTTC. Its translation: CASSYGGGALEQYF.

This clone was observed once. The genes are TRBV12-2 and TRBJ2-5. TRBV12-2 is a recognized pseudogene. This CDR3 region has 18 residues. CDR3 sequence (DNA): TGTGCAAGTCGCCAGCGGAATGGGAGGGGGCCTAGTGAAGAGACCCAGTACTTC. This sequence encodes CASRQRNGRGPSEETQYF.

This chain uses TRBV7-3 with TRBJ1-1; 8 nucleotides match TRBD1. Trimming at V came to 4 bases and at J to 0 bases, leaving 4 bases not matched to a gene. This CDR3 has 15 residues. Germline values: CDR1 SGHTA, CDR2 FQGTGA. The CDR3 region has the DNA TGTGCCAGCAGCTCCGGACAGGGAGTGAACACTGAAGCTTTCTTT. Translated: CASSSGQGVNTEAFF.

This chain links TRBV5-5 with TRBJ1-5; D not certain. CDR3 length: 15 residues. CDR1 and CDR2 (germline): SGHKS, YYEKEE (reference sequence). Trimming pared 0 bases from V and 4 bases from J, leaving 11 bases between. The CDR3 spells CASSLVGSGNQPQHF. CDR3 DNA sequence: TGTGCCAGCAGCTTGGTGGGGTCTGGAAATCAGCCCCAGCATTTT.

The chain employs TRBV19 and TRBJ2-7, with 7 bases that match TRBD2. Germline V gene data show CDR1 as LNHDA and CDR2 as SQIVND (reference sequence). The CDR3 extends over 14 amino acids. V dropped 6 bases and J dropped 7; count of bases not matched to a gene: 12. DNA of the CDR3: TGTGCCAGTAGGGTGACTAGCACAGCCAGGGAGCAGTACTTC. Residues: CASRVTSTAREQYF.

This clone appeared a single time. This CDR3 reads CASSLLGQGYEQYF. The CDR3 DNA reads TGTGCCAGCAGTTTATTGGGACAGGGCTACGAGCAGTACTTC. The chain carries TRBV27 and TRBJ2-7, with TRBD1 matching over 9 bases. CDR1 and CDR2 from the germline V gene are MNHEY and SMNVEV (reference sequence). The CDR3 spans 14 residues. Trimming took 1 base from V and 3 from J; bases not matched to a gene: 1.

The V call is TRBV11-2, the J call TRBJ1-4; D remains unclear. CDR1 is SGHAT and CDR2 is FQNNGV in the germline V gene. There are 17 residues in the CDR3. The ends were cut back, 2 bases at V and 0 bases at J, with 13 bases in the middle. The CDR3 DNA follows: TGTGCCAGCAGCTTATTCCCGAGAAGAGCAACTAATGAAAAACTGTTTTTT. It specifies CASSLFPRRATNEKLFF.

The chain recombines TRBV5-5 with TRBJ1-2, with unresolved D. CDR1 SGHKS and CDR2 YYEKEE come from the germline V gene (reference sequence). This CDR3 has 13 amino acids. Trimming took 0 bases from V and 3 from J, leaving 6 bases between them. CDR3 sequence (DNA): TGTGCCAGCAGCTTGGGCACATACTATGGCTACACCTTC. Protein: CASSLGTYYGYTF.

The chain links TRBV29-1 to TRBJ1-1; 7 nucleotides match TRBD1. From germline, CDR1 is SQVTM and CDR2 ANQGSEA. V was pared by 6 bases and J by 7 bases, with 11 bases of the junction left unmatched. The CDR3 totals 13 residues. The CDR3, as DNA: TGCAGCGTGGGACCGGGACAGCAGATTGAAGCTTTCTTT. Translated, it gives CSVGPGQQIEAFF.

The genes are TRBV5-3 and TRBJ1-5; D possibly corresponds to TRBD1 (6 bases). TRBV5-3 is reported as an ORF; its role is uncertain. Trimming took off 2 bases at V and 0 bases at J, with 9 bases between the two ends. The CDR3 is 15 amino acids. The CDR3 reads CARSFRDNSNQPQHF. Here the CDR3 DNA reads TGTGCCAGAAGCTTCCGGGACAATAGCAATCAGCCCCAGCATTTT.

In its sample, this clone was seen once. The V gene is TRBV6-1, the J gene TRBJ2-3, with TRBD2 identical over 10 bases. Germline lookup yields CDR1 MNHNS and CDR2 SASEGT. CDR3 size: 17 residues. The ends lost 4 bases at V and 4 bases at J; junction bases unmatched: 11. The CDR3 sequence: CASSGLAGALSPDTQYF. The CDR3 nucleotides are TGTGCCAGCAGTGGTCTAGCGGGGGCCCTGTCTCCAGATACGCAGTATTTT.

The chain has TRBV11-3 and TRBJ2-3; D perhaps matches TRBD1 (6 bases). Germline V lookup: CDR1 SGHNT, CDR2 YENEEA. This CDR3 has 12 amino acids. Trimming took off 8 bases at V and 3 bases at J, with 9 bases between the two ends. CDR3 region: CASQGGTDTQYF. The CDR3 coding sequence is TGTGCCAGCCAAGGGGGAACAGATACGCAGTATTTT. Filled out from reference TRBV11-3 and TRBJ2-3, the complete variable domain reads EAGVVQSPRYKIIEKKQPVAFWCNPISGHNTLYWYLQNLGQGPELLIRYENEEAVDDSQLPKDRFSAERLKGVDSTLKIQPAELGDSAVYLCASQGGTDTQYFGPGTRLTVL.

V and J are TRBV24-1 and TRBJ2-2; 12 bases line up with TRBD1. Trimming cost V 5 bases and J 6 bases; bases outside gene matches: 9. From germline, CDR1 is KGHDR and CDR2 SFDVKD. The CDR3 spans 17 residues. The CDR3 region is CATSVGQGAFVAGELFF. The CDR3 DNA is TGTGCCACCAGTGTGGGACAGGGGGCTTTTGTGGCCGGGGAGCTGTTTTTT.